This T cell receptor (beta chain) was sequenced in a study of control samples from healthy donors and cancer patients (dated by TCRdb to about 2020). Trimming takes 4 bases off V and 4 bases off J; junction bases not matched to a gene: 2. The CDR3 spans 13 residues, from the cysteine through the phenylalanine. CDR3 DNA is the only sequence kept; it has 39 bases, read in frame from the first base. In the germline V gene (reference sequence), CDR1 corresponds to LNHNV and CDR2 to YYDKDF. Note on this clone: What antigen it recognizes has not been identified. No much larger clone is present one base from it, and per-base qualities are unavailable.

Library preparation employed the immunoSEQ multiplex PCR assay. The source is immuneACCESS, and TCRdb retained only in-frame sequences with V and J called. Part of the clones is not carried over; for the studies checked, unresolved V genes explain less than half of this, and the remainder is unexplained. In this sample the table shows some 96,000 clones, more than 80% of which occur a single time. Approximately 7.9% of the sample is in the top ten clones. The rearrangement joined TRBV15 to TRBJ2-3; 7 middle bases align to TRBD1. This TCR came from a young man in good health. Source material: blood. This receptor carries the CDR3 CATSIQGSDTQYF. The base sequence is TGTGCCACCAGCATACAGGGGTCAGATACGCAGTATTTT.